This TCR beta chain was retrieved from a study of radiotherapy plus CTLA-4 blockade in lung cancer. Study-wide background: With roughly 28% of patients having disease control, objective responses were seen in roughly 18%.

Clones were sequenced by immunoSEQ multiplex PCR, and TCRdb holds only the in-frame ones, with some missing. Altogether 85,000 to 100,000 clones are present, around 87% being singletons, with the ten largest covering around 15%. Per the germline V gene, CDR1 is SNHLY and CDR2 is FYNNEI. Trimming cost V 3 bases and J 0 bases; bases outside gene matches: 7. The CDR3 runs 16 residues. A remark on this clone: Its antigen is still unknown.

The study, taken as a whole, reports: The study found tumor-derived TCR clones expanded in blood after radiotherapy plus ipilimumab.

The rearrangement joins TRBV2 to TRBJ1-2; 7 bases are shared with TRBD1. The sample consisted of peripheral blood, taken from a patient treated with radiotherapy plus ipilimumab. The TCR was taken from a human donor with non-small cell lung cancer that progressed on radiotherapy plus ipilimumab. The CDR3 nucleotides read TGTGCCAGCAGTGAGATCGGACAGGCCGCTAACTATGGCTACACCTTC. Translated, it gives CASSEIGQAANYGYTF.